This TCR beta chain was captured by sequencing in a study of PD-1 blockade in classical Hodgkin lymphoma. The germline V gene encodes CDR1 SEHNR and CDR2 FQNEAQ (reference sequence). The CDR3 consists of 13 residues. The J segment lost 6 bases and the V segment lost 2 bases, leaving 1 base of the junction unmatched. Here immunoSEQ multiplex PCR was the method, and the copy in TCRdb shows in-frame clones only, minus some. The repertoire has roughly 7,500 clones, about 62% of them found once; the top ten carry around 9.6%. This sample's time point: cycle 4 day 1 (C4D1), after about 6 weeks of nivolumab. Every patient experienced relapse after autologous stem cell transplantation, and brentuximab vedotin exposure varied. Magnetic negative selection isolated CD8+ T cells from thawed PBMCs. In regard to this clone: Its antigen is undetermined.

Study findings and constraints: Although disease activity or prior therapy may be involved, causes of the repertoire differences remain undefined.

The chain uses TRBV7-9 and TRBJ2-1, with 7 bases that match TRBD2. This clonotype originated in a human donor with classical Hodgkin lymphoma. The sequencing here drew on CD8+ T cells from blood, taken before the fourth cycle of nivolumab. The CDR3 loop reads CASSLWTSNEQFF. The DNA for the CDR3 is TGTGCCAGCAGCTTATGGACTAGCAATGAGCAGTTCTTC.